This TCR beta chain was obtained from a study of shared clonotypes between healthy human individuals. Study-level information: Three plates were used per donor for CD4 naive, three for CD4 memory, two for CD8 naive and one for CD8 memory.

The germline CDR1 and CDR2 sequences are MDHEN and SYDVKM. This CDR3 spans 12 amino acids. Trimming stripped 3 bases from V and 7 bases from J, with 9 bases between. CD4+ cells were split into CD45RA+ naive and CD45RA-negative memory subsets. Genomic DNA of each subset was evenly split across several immunoSEQ plates. Replicate PCRs run on sorted subsets employed approximately 0.2 ug DNA, 30,000 to 35,000 T cell genomes. Produced via immunoSEQ multiplex PCR; TCRdb's table is partial and in-frame only. The table lists roughly 1,500,000 clones, around 98% of them singletons. The sequencing sample was made of naive CD4+ T cells sorted from blood. Stated subset: CD45RA+ positively selected. V usage is TRBV28 and J usage is TRBJ1-1, with D unresolved. The sequence came from a man aged 25-45 years in good health. CDR3 loop: CASSFPLREAFF. CDR3 nucleotides: TGTGCCAGCAGTTTCCCCCTTCGTGAAGCTTTCTTT.